This T cell receptor beta chain came from a study of OX40 agonist ivuxolimab in advanced cancers. Only in-frame clones appear in the TCRdb table, and some are missing; sequencing was by immunoSEQ multiplex PCR. The data contain about 46,000 clones, 82% of them singletons. The CDR3 totals 19 residues. The germline V gene encodes CDR1 SGHVS and CDR2 FQNEAQ. Trimming removed 0 bases from V and 3 bases from J; junction bases left unmatched: 16. Sequenced material: CD4+ or CD8+ T cells sorted from blood, taken in a trial of the OX40 agonist ivuxolimab. This rearrangement joins TRBV7-8 to TRBJ2-7, with 8 bases aligning to TRBD2. This clonotype originated in an adult with an advanced solid tumor such as melanoma, head and neck, liver or kidney cancer. The CDR3 DNA reads as TGTGCCAGCAGCTTAGCGTCTGTAACCGGGACTAGTGGGTTCTACGAGCAGTACTTC. It translates to CASSLASVTGTSGFYEQYF.